The next 19 T cell receptor beta chains were all read from a single sample in a study of blood T cell repertoires in COVID-19. Libraries were prepared by immunoSEQ multiplex PCR; TCRdb keeps only in-frame clonotypes and omits some of them. Found here are a few hundred thousand clones, 84% of them singletons; the top ten hold roughly 13%. The sequenced sample was peripheral blood. Source of these receptors: a human donor in a cohort sampled during active COVID-19.

J is TRBJ2-1 and V is TRBV27; 9 bases are shared with TRBD2. Germline V lookup: CDR1 MNHEY, CDR2 SMNVEV (reference sequence). J lost 4 bases, V lost 6 bases, and 10 bases had no gene match. The CDR3 covers 16 residues. In DNA, the CDR3 is TGTGCCAGCAGCCTTATTAGCGGGAGTCGATACAATGAGCAGTTCTTC. Encoded protein: CASSLISGSRYNEQFF.

The J gene is TRBJ2-5, the V gene TRBV5-1; the D gene is possibly TRBD1 (7 bases). With 0 bases removed from V and 4 bases from J, the gap between germline ends came to 10 bases. CDR1 and CDR2 (germline): SGHRS, YFSETQ. The CDR3 is 14 amino acids. The CDR3 DNA reads TGCGCCAGCAGCTTGGCAGGGGGAGGAGAGACCCAGTACTTC. Encoded protein: CASSLAGGGETQYF.

V is TRBV3-1 (or the pseudogene TRBV3-2) and J is TRBJ2-2; possible D gene TRBD2, 6 bases. CDR1 and CDR2 from the germline V gene are LGHDT and YNNKEL (reference sequence). The V end lost 0 bases, the J end lost 2 bases, and 16 bases lay between the germline ends. This CDR3 is 18 amino acids long. CDR3 sequence reads: CASSQDGTWGLNTGELFF. The CDR3 nucleotides are TGTGCCAGCAGCCAAGACGGGACTTGGGGACTTAACACCGGGGAGCTGTTTTTT.

The CDR3: CSVGAGNGHEQYF. The CDR3 DNA sequence: TGCAGCGTTGGGGCCGGGAACGGGCACGAGCAGTACTTC. V gene TRBV29-1 combines with J gene TRBJ2-7; D possibly corresponds to TRBD2 (5 bases). The CDR3 sequence is 13 residues long. V lost 4 bases and J lost 5, with 15 bases in between. Germline CDR1 reads SQVTM; CDR2 reads ANQGSEA.

The V call is TRBV7-9, the J call TRBJ2-5; 7 bases are a match to TRBD1. The germline gives CDR1 SEHNR, CDR2 FQNEAQ (reference sequence). The ends lost 5 bases at V and 1 base at J; junction bases unmatched: 7. This CDR3 spans 15 amino acids. The CDR3: CASSAGDRSQETQYF. In DNA, the CDR3 is TGTGCCAGCAGCGCTGGGGACAGATCCCAAGAGACCCAGTACTTC.

The chain joins TRBV5-1 to TRBJ2-6; 8 nucleotides agree with TRBD1. The V gene's germline CDR1 is SGHRS and CDR2 YFSETQ. J gave up 1 base and V 2 bases, and 5 bases lay outside the gene matches. This CDR3 comprises 17 residues. This chain's CDR3 is CASSFRTGTSGANVLTF. For the CDR3, the DNA is TGCGCCAGCAGCTTCCGGACAGGGACTTCTGGGGCCAACGTCCTGACTTTC.

The chain employs TRBV7-2 and TRBJ2-1; D is perhaps TRBD1 (6 bases). Trimming left V 2 bases short and J 0 bases short, with 11 bases between. The CDR3 spans 16 residues. From germline, CDR1 is SGHTA and CDR2 FQGNSA. The CDR3 nucleotides are TGTGCCAGCAGCTTAATGGGACATGCCTCCTACAATGAGCAGTTCTTC. Translating it yields CASSLMGHASYNEQFF.

The chain has TRBV6-1 and TRBJ2-5; weak D call: TRBD1 (5 bases). This CDR3 is built from 14 residues. The germline V gene has CDR1 MNHNS and CDR2 SASEGT. With 1 base removed from V and 4 bases from J, the gap between germline ends came to 10 bases. CDR3 residues: CASSEGGLRETQYF. CDR3 bases: TGTGCCAGCAGTGAAGGGGGCCTGAGAGAGACCCAGTACTTC.

V and J are TRBV19 and TRBJ2-5; 9 positions agree with TRBD1. The CDR3 sequence is 17 residues long. Germline V CDR1 and CDR2: LNHDA, SQIVND (reference sequence). V dropped 4 bases and J dropped 2; count of bases not matched to a gene: 11. CDR3 coding DNA: TGTGCCAGTAGTACACCGCTCCCGGGACAGGGACAAGAGACCCAGTACTTC. Residues: CASSTPLPGQGQETQYF.

The chain carries TRBV4-1 and TRBJ2-7; TRBD1 matches at 8 bases. The germline V gene has CDR1 MGHRA and CDR2 YSYEKL. The CDR3 sequence is 14 residues long. V gave up 1 base and J gave up 2 bases; unmatched junction bases: 1. In DNA, the CDR3 is TGCGCCAGCAGCCAAGGGACAGGGCCCTACGAGCAGTACTTC. Protein sequence: CASSQGTGPYEQYF.

The chain is built from TRBV3-1 (or the pseudogene TRBV3-2) and TRBJ1-2; TRBD1 is a possible D gene (5 bases). V was pared by 1 base and J by 6 bases, with 12 bases between. Per the germline V gene, CDR1 is LGHDT and CDR2 is YNNKEL (reference sequence). The CDR3 is 14 amino acids. The CDR3 bases are TGTGCCAGCAGCCAAGGCGGGACTCGGGATGGCTACACCTTC. Protein product: CASSQGGTRDGYTF.

The chain recombines TRBV7-9 with TRBJ2-7, with 10 nucleotides matching TRBD1. Germline-derived CDR1 and CDR2 are SEHNR and FQNEAQ (reference sequence). CDR3 length equals 14 residues. Trimming at V came to 5 bases and at J to 5 bases, leaving 6 bases not matched to a gene. CDR3 sequence (DNA): TGTGCCAGCAGCCCGGACAGGGGGAGCAACGAGCAGTACTTC. It specifies CASSPDRGSNEQYF.

This clone was seen a handful of times. V and J are TRBV6-5 and TRBJ2-3; the match to TRBD2 covers 7 bases. Germline trimming cut 6 bases from V and 1 base from J; bases unmatched to any gene: 4. Looked up from germline, CDR1 is MNHEY and CDR2 is SVGAGI. The CDR3 loop spans 14 amino acids. CDR3 nucleotides: TGTGCCAGCAGGCTGGGGGGGGGCACAGATACGCAGTATTTT. It specifies CASRLGGGTDTQYF.

V gene TRBV5-6 combines with J gene TRBJ2-2; 13 bases align to TRBD2. The junction had 8 bases not matched to a gene; V was cut back by 4 bases and J by 2 bases. This CDR3 comprises 18 residues. Germline V lookup: CDR1 SGHDT, CDR2 YYEEEE. The CDR3 DNA follows: TGTGCCAGCAGCCTCTTAACTAGCGGGAGGGTCAACACCGGGGAGCTGTTTTTT. It yields the protein CASSLLTSGRVNTGELFF. Full variable domain (missing parts from reference TRBV5-6 and TRBJ2-2): DAGVTQSPTHLIKTRGQQVTLRCSPKSGHDTVSWYQQALGQGPQFIFQYYEEEERQRGNFPDRFSGHQFPNYSSELNVNALLLGDSALYLCASSLLTSGRVNTGELFFGEGSRLTVL.

The V call is TRBV19, the J call TRBJ2-1; a weak D match, TRBD2 (6 bases). V shed 4 bases and J shed 1 base, with 14 bases lying between them. The CDR3 consists of 16 residues. Germline assignment: CDR1 LNHDA and CDR2 SQIVND (reference sequence). This chain's CDR3 is CASSRSGSGSYNEQFF. Here the CDR3 DNA reads TGTGCCAGTAGTAGGTCCGGGAGTGGGTCCTACAATGAGCAGTTCTTC.

V gene TRBV19 combines with J gene TRBJ1-5; 8 bases map to TRBD1. Trimming took 9 bases from V and 7 from J; bases not matched to a gene: 11. CDR1 and CDR2 (germline): LNHDA, SQIVND (reference sequence). This CDR3 has 14 residues. The chain's CDR3 is CASRIQGERQPQHF. CDR3 DNA: TGTGCCAGCCGAATACAGGGGGAGCGCCAGCCCCAGCATTTT.

The chain joins TRBV2 to TRBJ2-3, with D hard to call. Germline lookup yields CDR1 SNHLY and CDR2 FYNNEI. Trimming took 4 bases from V and 4 from J, leaving 12 bases between them. The CDR3 is 14 residues long. The CDR3 spells CASSVSRVADTQYF. CDR3 in DNA: TGTGCCAGCAGTGTCAGCCGGGTGGCAGATACGCAGTATTTT.

The chain combines TRBV28 with TRBJ2-7; the match to TRBD2 covers 7 bases. CDR1 is MDHEN and CDR2 is SYDVKM in the germline V gene. The CDR3 spans 13 residues. V lost 6 bases to trimming and J lost 7 bases; unmatched junction nucleotides: 9. The CDR3 loop reads CASSPGGGREQYF. The CDR3 bases are TGTGCCAGCAGCCCCGGCGGCGGGAGAGAGCAGTACTTC.

The J gene is TRBJ2-1, the V gene TRBV5-4, with 8 nucleotides matching TRBD2. V dropped 3 bases and J dropped 2; count of bases not matched to a gene: 10. Germline CDR1 reads SGHNT; CDR2 reads YYREEE (reference sequence). CDR3 length equals 17 residues. In DNA, the CDR3 is TGTGCCAGCAGCTCCCAATGGACTAGCTTAACCTACAATGAGCAGTTCTTC. Its protein product is CASSSQWTSLTYNEQFF.